The following is a T cell receptor (beta chain) sequence with its context. Its antigen remains unidentified. Compared with germline, one end of the junction differs, possibly owing to a read error. TCRbeta CDR3 regions were amplified from genomic DNA by means of the immunoSEQ Assay, a bias-controlled multiplex PCR. The published analysis was carried out like this. Within the assay, amplification of reference gene primers was used to estimate how many nucleated cells each sample contained. Sequence reads were collapsed and filtered to measure the absolute abundance of every unique TCRbeta CDR3 rearrangement. For each sample, productive Simpson clonality was calculated as the square root of Simpson's diversity index over productive rearrangements. TCRdb re-hosts the immuneACCESS table, in-frame sequences only. Its copies lack some clones; in the studies checked, an unresolved V gene accounts for under half of them, and the cause for the rest is not known. D and trimming were read from the DNA, whereas the V and J calls and clone size are those reported in that table. The sample table lists about 210,000 clones, 65% to 90% of them with a count of one. The ten largest clonotypes hold 2% to 3% of the sample.

One collaborating source in Seattle enrolled patients while the patients were actively infected and followed the patients over time throughout the course of disease. Each collaborating institution followed its own protocols to collect whole blood in K2EDTA tubes. For TCRbeta analysis, collaborators shipped samples in one of three forms: frozen whole blood, isolated PBMCs, or DNA extracted from either of those sample types. The sample belongs to a study of blood T cell repertoires in COVID-19 (dated by TCRdb to the early 2020s). In the study overall: Samples from collaborators originated in the United States, Italy and Spain and spanned both the acute and convalescent phases of COVID-19. A freely available public database, intended as a resource for researchers studying the immune response to SARS-CoV-2, is where the repertoires were released. Where HLA class I and class II types were available, the types were taken from metadata supplied by the sample provider, not from assay-based typing. The samples were drawn from the first 160 participants of the ongoing ImmuneRACE study and from 1,200 or so subjects provided by 6 global collaborators. The prospective study material was composed of cDNA or gDNA derived from T cells, B-cell-depleted T cells, or PBMCs. The sample metadata nearly always contained a de-identified subject ID, COVID-19 status, age in years and sex. Subjects who had been exposed to COVID-19, were actively infected with it, or had recovered from it provided the deeply sampled blood TCRbeta repertoires that made up the dataset. Summary of the overall study and its limitations: The quantity of clinical and demographic metadata differed by source and by participant and was supplied without curation.

This clonotype was sampled from a woman aged 65 to 85 with COVID-19, enrolled during active disease. Material for sequencing was peripheral blood.

The CDR3 amino acid sequence is: CASSQDLAGANVLTF. The sequenced DNA is TGTGCCAGCAGCCAAGATCTGGCTGGTGCCAACGTCCTGACTTTC. The V and J segments used are TRBV3-1 (or the pseudogene TRBV3-2) and TRBJ2-6; no D gene is confidently identified. The CDR3, cysteine through phenylalanine, is 15 amino acids long. Here the CDR3 DNA is all that survives: 45 bases in frame from base 1. In the germline V gene (reference sequence), CDR1 corresponds to LGHDT and CDR2 to YNNKEL.